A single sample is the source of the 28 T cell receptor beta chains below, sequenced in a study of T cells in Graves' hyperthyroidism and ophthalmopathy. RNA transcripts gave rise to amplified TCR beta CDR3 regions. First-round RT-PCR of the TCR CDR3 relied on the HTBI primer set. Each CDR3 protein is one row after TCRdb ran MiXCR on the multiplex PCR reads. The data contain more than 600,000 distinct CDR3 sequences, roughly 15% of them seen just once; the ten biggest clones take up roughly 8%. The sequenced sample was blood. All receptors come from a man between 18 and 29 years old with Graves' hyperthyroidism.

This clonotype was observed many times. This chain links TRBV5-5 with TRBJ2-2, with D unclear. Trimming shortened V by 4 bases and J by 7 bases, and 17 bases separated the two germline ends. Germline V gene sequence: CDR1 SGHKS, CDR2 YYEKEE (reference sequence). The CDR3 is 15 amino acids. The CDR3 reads CASSQRVPQGGELFF. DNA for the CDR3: TGTGCCAGCAGCCAACGAGTACCTCAAGGCGGGGAGCTGTTTTTT.

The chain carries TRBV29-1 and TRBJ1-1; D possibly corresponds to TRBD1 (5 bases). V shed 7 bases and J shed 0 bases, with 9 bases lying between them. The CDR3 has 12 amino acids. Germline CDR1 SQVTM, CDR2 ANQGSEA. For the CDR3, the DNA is TGCAGCGGGGGGACGGTGAACACTGAAGCTTTCTTT. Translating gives CSGGTVNTEAFF.

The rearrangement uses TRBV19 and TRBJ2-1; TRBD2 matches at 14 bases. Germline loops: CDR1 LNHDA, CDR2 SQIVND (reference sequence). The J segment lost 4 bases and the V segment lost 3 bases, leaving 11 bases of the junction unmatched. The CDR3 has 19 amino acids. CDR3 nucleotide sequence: TGTGCCAGTAGTATTACCCTTACCGGGACTAGCGGGAGATACAATGAGCAGTTCTTC. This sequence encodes CASSITLTGTSGRYNEQFF.

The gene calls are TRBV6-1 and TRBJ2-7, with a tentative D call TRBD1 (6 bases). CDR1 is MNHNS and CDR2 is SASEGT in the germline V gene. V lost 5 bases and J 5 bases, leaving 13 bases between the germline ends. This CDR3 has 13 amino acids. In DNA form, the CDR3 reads TGTGCCAGCAGTCAAAGAGGGGACAACGAGCAGTACTTC. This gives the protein CASSQRGDNEQYF.

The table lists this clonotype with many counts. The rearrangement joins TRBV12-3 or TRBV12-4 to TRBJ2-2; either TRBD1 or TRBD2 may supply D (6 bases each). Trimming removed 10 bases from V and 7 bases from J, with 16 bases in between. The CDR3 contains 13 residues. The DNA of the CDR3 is TGTGCCATCGTTGGGGGGCTGGACGGGGAGCTGTTTTTT. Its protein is CAIVGGLDGELFF.

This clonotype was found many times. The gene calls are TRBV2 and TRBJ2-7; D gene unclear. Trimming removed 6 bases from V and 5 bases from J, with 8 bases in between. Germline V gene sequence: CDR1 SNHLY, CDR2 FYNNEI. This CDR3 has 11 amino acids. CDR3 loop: CASSPWDEQYF. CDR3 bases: TGTGCCAGCAGCCCCTGGGACGAGCAGTACTTC.

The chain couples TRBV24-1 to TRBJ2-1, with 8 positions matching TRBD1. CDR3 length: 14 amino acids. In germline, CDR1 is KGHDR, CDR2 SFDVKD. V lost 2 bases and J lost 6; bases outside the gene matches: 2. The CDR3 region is CATSDYRGTNEQFF. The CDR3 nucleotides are TGTGCCACCAGTGATTACAGGGGGACCAATGAGCAGTTCTTC.

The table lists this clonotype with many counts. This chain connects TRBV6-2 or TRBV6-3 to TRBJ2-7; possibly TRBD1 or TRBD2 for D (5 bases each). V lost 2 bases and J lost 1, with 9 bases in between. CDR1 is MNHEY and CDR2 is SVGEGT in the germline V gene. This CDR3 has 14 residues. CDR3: CASSYGGRSYEQYF. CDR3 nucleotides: TGTGCCAGCAGTTACGGGGGACGTTCCTACGAGCAGTACTTC.

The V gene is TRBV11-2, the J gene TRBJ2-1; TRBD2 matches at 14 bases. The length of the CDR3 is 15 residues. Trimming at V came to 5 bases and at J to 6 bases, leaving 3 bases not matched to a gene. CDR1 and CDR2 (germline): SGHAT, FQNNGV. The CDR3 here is CASSKTSGRANEQFF. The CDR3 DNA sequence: TGTGCCAGCAGCAAGACTAGCGGGAGGGCCAATGAGCAGTTCTTC.

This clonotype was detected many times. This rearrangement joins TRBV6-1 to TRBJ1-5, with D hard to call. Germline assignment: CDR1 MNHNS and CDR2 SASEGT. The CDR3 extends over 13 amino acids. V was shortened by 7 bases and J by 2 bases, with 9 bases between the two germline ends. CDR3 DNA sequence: TGTGCCAGCAATGAGGACGGCAATCAGCCCCAGCATTTT. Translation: CASNEDGNQPQHF.

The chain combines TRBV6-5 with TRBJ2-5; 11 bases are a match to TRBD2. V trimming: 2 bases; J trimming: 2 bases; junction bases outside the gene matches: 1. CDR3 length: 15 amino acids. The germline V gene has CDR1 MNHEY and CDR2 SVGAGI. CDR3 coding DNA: TGTGCCAGCAGTTACGGGACTAGCGGTCAAGAGACCCAGTACTTC. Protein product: CASSYGTSGQETQYF.

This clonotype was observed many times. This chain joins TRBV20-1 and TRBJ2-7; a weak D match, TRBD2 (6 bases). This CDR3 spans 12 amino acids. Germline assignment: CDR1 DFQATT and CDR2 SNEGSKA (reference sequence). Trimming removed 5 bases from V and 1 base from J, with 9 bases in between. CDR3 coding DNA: TGCAGTGCTCTCCGGGGGTCCTACGAGCAGTACTTC. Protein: CSALRGSYEQYF.

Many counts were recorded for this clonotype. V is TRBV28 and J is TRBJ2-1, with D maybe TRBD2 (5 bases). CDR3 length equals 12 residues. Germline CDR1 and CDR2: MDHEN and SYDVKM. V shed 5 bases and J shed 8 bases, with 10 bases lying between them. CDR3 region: CASSTEGYEQFF. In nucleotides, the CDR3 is TGTGCCAGCAGTACAGAGGGCTATGAGCAGTTCTTC. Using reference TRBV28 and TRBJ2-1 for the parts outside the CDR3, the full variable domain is DVKVTQSSRYLVKRTGEKVFLECVQDMDHENMFWYRQDPGLGLRLIYFSYDVKMKEKGDIPEGYSVSREKKERFSLILESASTNQTSMYLCASSTEGYEQFFGPGTRLTVL.

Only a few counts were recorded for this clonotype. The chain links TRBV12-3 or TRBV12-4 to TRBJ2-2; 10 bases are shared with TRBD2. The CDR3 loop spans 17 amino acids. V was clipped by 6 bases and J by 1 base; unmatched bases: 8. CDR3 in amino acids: CASRQAGLAKNTGELFF. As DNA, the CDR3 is TGTGCCAGCAGACAAGCGGGACTAGCGAAGAACACCGGGGAGCTGTTTTTT.

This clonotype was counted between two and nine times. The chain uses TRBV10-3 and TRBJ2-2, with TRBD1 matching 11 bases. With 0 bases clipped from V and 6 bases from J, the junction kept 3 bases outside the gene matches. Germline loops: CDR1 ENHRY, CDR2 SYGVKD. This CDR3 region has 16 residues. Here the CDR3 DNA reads TGTGCCATCAGTGAGTCACGGACAGGGGGCTCCGGGGAGCTGTTTTTT. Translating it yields CAISESRTGGSGELFF.

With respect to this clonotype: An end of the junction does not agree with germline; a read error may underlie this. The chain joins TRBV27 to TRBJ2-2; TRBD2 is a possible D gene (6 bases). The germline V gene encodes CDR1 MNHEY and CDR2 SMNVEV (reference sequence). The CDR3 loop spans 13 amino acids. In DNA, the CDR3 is TGTGCCAGCACCAGGGTAAACACCGGGGGGCTGTTTTTT. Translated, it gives CASTRVNTGGLFF.

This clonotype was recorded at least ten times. The CDR3 loop reads CASRAGSTYEQYF. The CDR3 coding sequence is TGTGCCAGCAGGGCGGGATCTACCTACGAGCAGTACTTC. This chain connects TRBV7-2 to TRBJ2-7, with D maybe TRBD2 (6 bases). Germline V lookup: CDR1 SGHTA, CDR2 FQGNSA. The V end was cut by 6 bases, the J end by 2 bases, with 11 bases between. This CDR3 comprises 13 residues. Together with reference TRBV7-2 and TRBJ2-7, the CDR3 gives the full variable domain: GAGVSQSPSNKVTEKGKDVELRCDPISGHTALYWYRQSLGQGLEFLIYFQGNSAPDKSGLPSDRFSAERTGGSVSTLTIQRTQQEDSAVYLCASRAGSTYEQYFGPGTRLTVT.

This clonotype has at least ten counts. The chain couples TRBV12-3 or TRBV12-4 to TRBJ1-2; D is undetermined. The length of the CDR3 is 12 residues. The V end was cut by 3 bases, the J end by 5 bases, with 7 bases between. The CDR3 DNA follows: TGTGCCAGCAGTTTGAGAGAATATGGCTACACCTTC. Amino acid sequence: CASSLREYGYTF.

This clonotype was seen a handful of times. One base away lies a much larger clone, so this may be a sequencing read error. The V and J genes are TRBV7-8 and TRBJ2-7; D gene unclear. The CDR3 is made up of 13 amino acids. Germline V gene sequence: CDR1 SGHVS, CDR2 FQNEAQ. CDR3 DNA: TGTGCCTGCAGCCCAGGTCCCATAGGCGAGCAGTACTTC. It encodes CACSPGPIGEQYF.

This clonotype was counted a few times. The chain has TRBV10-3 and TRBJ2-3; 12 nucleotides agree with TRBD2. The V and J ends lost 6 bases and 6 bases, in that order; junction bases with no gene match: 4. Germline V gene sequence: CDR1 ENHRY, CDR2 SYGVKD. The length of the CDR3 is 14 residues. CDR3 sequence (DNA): TGTGCCATCAGGGGACTAGCGGGCTCCGATACGCAGTATTTT. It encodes CAIRGLAGSDTQYF.

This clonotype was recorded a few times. CDR3 DNA sequence: TGCAGTGCCGGAGGACAGGGGATCAATCAGCCCCAGCATTTT. Translated: CSAGGQGINQPQHF. The V gene is TRBV20-1, the J gene TRBJ1-5, with 9 bases identical to TRBD1. The trim removed 6 bases at V and 3 bases at J, leaving 6 bases unmatched. Germline lookup yields CDR1 DFQATT and CDR2 SNEGSKA (reference sequence). This CDR3 is built from 14 residues.

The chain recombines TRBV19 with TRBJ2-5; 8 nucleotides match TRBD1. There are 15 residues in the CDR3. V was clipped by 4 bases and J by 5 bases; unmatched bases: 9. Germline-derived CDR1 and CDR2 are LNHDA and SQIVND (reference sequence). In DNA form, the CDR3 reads TGTGCCAGTAGTAAAGGACAGGGATCAGGGGAGACCCAGTACTTC. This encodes CASSKGQGSGETQYF.

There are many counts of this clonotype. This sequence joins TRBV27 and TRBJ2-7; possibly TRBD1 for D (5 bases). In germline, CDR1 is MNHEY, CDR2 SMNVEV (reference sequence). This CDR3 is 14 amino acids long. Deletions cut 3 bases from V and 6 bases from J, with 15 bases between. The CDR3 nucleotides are TGTGCCAGCAGTTTTGGGGCTACAGGTTCCGAGCAGTACTTC. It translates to CASSFGATGSEQYF.

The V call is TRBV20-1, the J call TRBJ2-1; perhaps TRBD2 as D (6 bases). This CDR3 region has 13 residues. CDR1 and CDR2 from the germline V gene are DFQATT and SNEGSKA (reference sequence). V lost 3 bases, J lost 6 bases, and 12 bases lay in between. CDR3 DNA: TGCAGTGCTAGGTCCGGAGGGCGCAATGAGCAGTTCTTC. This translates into CSARSGGRNEQFF.

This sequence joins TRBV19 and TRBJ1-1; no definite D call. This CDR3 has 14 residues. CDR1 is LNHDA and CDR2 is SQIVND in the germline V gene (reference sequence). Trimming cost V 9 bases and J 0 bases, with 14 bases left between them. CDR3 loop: CASSSPLMNTEAFF. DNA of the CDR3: TGTGCCAGCTCCTCCCCATTGATGAACACTGAAGCTTTCTTT.

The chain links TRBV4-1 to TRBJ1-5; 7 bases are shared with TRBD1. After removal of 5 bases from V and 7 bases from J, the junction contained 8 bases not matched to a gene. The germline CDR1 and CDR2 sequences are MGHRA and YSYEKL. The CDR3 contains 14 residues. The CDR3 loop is CASSTQGLGQPQHF. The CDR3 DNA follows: TGCGCCAGCAGCACACAGGGGTTGGGGCAGCCCCAGCATTTT.

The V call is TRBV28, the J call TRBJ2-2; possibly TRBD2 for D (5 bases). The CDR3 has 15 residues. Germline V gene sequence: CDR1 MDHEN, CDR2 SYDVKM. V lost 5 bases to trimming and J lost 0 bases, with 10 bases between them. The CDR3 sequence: CASSPRGPNTGELFF. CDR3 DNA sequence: TGTGCCAGCAGTCCTCGCGGGCCGAACACCGGGGAGCTGTTTTTT.

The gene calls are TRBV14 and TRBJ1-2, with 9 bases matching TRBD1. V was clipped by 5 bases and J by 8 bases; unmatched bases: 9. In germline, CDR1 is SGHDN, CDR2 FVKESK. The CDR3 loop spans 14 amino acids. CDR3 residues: CASSENRGREGYTF. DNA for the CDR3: TGTGCCAGCAGCGAAAACAGGGGGCGCGAGGGCTACACCTTC.